The clone carrying this T cell receptor (beta chain) was observed a few times. Data came from immunoSEQ multiplex PCR; TCRdb stores just in-frame clones and leaves some out. The sample records about 140,000 clones, approximately 84% being singletons. This sample is part of a study of blood T cell repertoires in COVID-19. This TCR came from a woman aged 60-75 years with acute or convalescent COVID-19. The material sequenced was peripheral blood.

The CDR3 DNA reads as TGTGCCGTCCTAAGGGGGACAGGGATTTCAGATACGCAGTATTTT. It yields the protein CAVLRGTGISDTQYF. This chain links TRBV6-5 with TRBJ2-3; 9 bases align to TRBD1. The CDR3 contains 15 residues. Germline CDR1 is MNHEY and CDR2 is SVGAGI. V lost 11 bases and J lost 4; bases outside the gene matches: 13.